There are a few counts of the clone carrying this T cell receptor (beta chain). Only in-frame clones appear in the TCRdb table, and some are missing; sequencing was by immunoSEQ multiplex PCR. Here the sample spans approximately 220,000 clones, around four fifths being singletons. The CDR3 covers 15 residues. V shed 5 bases, J shed 7 bases, and the junction held 5 bases outside the gene matches. Germline lookup yields CDR1 MNHEY and CDR2 SVGAGI. This entry is derived from a study of blood T cell repertoires in COVID-19. The chain carries TRBV6-5 and TRBJ2-1; 13 nucleotides line up with TRBD2. The TCR was taken from a woman aged 55-75 years who had recovered from COVID-19. The specimen sequenced was peripheral blood. The CDR3 bases are TGTGCCAGCAGTACGACTAGCGGGGGGCCTAATGAGCAGTTCTTC. Its translation is CASSTTSGGPNEQFF.